These 20 T cell receptor beta chains originate from one sample sequenced in a study of cytomegalovirus exposure and HLA in healthy donors (dated by TCRdb to 2017 to 2019). Library preparation employed the immunoSEQ multiplex PCR assay. For the multiplex PCR, a mixture combining 60 forward primers for TCR Vbeta segments and 13 reverse primers for TCR Jbeta segments was used. In TCRdb, the immuneACCESS table is reduced to in-frame sequences with V and J assigned. These tables do not hold every clone; where another copy was compared, an unresolved V gene accounts for under half, and the others remain unexplained. The table for this sample lists roughly 130,000 clones; 74% of them were counted only once. Almost 6% of the sample is taken by the ten largest. The sequencing sample was made of PBMCs. The receptors were sampled from a woman aged 45-65 years in good health and CMV-seropositive.

As regards this clone: At one end, the junction sequence differs from germline, possibly due to a read error. V is TRBV7-7 and J is TRBJ2-5; 16 nucleotides agree with TRBD2. This CDR3 spans 16 amino acids. Per germline, CDR1 SSHAT and CDR2 FNYEAQ (reference sequence). CDR3 in amino acids: CASSSGTSGGGETQYF. The CDR3 coding sequence is TGTGCTAGCAGCTCTGGGACTAGCGGGGGGGGAGAGACCCAGTACTTC.

V usage is TRBV10-3 and J usage is TRBJ1-4; 7 nucleotides line up with TRBD1. CDR3 length: 11 residues. Trimming cost V 8 bases and J 7 bases; bases outside gene matches: 1. Germline V lookup: CDR1 ENHRY, CDR2 SYGVKD. CDR3 loop: CAIGTVEKLFF. Written as DNA, the CDR3 is TGTGCCATCGGGACAGTTGAAAAACTGTTTTTT.

This chain uses TRBV5-1 with TRBJ2-1; 10 bases agree with TRBD1. Germline V gives CDR1 SGHRS, CDR2 YFSETQ. The CDR3 covers 15 residues. V was pared by 2 bases and J by 6 bases, with 5 bases of the junction left unmatched. The CDR3: CASSFTGTGVNEQFF. The CDR3 DNA follows: TGCGCCAGCAGCTTCACCGGGACAGGGGTCAATGAGCAGTTCTTC.

This chain joins TRBV5-1 and TRBJ1-1; D is perhaps TRBD1 (5 bases). V was pared by 4 bases and J by 1 base, with 11 bases between. Per the germline V gene, CDR1 is SGHRS and CDR2 is YFSETQ. CDR3 length: 14 amino acids. CDR3 loop: CASSETGRNTEAFF. CDR3 nucleotides: TGCGCCAGCAGCGAAACAGGAAGGAACACTGAAGCTTTCTTT.

The rearrangement joins TRBV7-2 to TRBJ2-2, with D maybe TRBD2 (7 bases). V lost 7 bases, J lost 2 bases, and 17 bases lay in between. The CDR3 covers 16 residues. Germline CDR1 SGHTA, CDR2 FQGNSA. This chain's CDR3 is CASTLGGAVNTGELFF. In DNA form, the CDR3 reads TGTGCCAGCACCCTGGGGGGGGCGGTCAACACCGGGGAGCTGTTTTTT. The full variable domain, with the rest looked up from reference TRBV7-2 and TRBJ2-2, is GAGVSQSPSNKVTEKGKDVELRCDPISGHTALYWYRQSLGQGLEFLIYFQGNSAPDKSGLPSDRFSAERTGGSVSTLTIQRTQQEDSAVYLCASTLGGAVNTGELFFGEGSRLTVL.

Regarding this clone: Distinct nucleotide sequences in the sample also encode this CDR3. The chain combines TRBV7-2 with TRBJ1-2; D might be TRBD1 (5 bases). V lost 5 bases and J 8 bases, leaving 9 bases between the germline ends. The CDR3 runs to 11 residues. Germline CDR1 is SGHTA and CDR2 is FQGNSA. The CDR3 DNA reads TGTGCCAGCAGCCGGGCAGGGGGCTACACCTTC. Amino acids: CASSRAGGYTF.

V usage is TRBV5-6 and J usage is TRBJ1-1, with TRBD1 as a possible D gene (5 bases). The germline V and J ends were trimmed by 0 bases and 4 bases, with 10 bases remaining between them. The germline V gene has CDR1 SGHDT and CDR2 YYEEEE. The CDR3 is 14 residues long. The CDR3 sequence: CASSLALGGTEAFF. Here the CDR3 DNA reads TGTGCCAGCAGCTTGGCCCTGGGGGGCACTGAAGCTTTCTTT.

This clone has more than one count but fewer than ten. V gene TRBV11-3 combines with J gene TRBJ1-5; the D is unclear. V was clipped by 1 base and J by 5 bases, with 9 bases between them. The CDR3 is made up of 14 amino acids. The germline V gene has CDR1 SGHNT and CDR2 YENEEA. CDR3 nucleotide sequence: TGTGCCAGCAGCTTAGCTGGGGAGGATCAGCCCCAGCATTTT. Translating gives CASSLAGEDQPQHF.

The count of this clone is one. The V call is TRBV7-2, the J call TRBJ2-5, with a weak D call TRBD1 (5 bases). CDR1 and CDR2 from the germline V gene are SGHTA and FQGNSA. This CDR3 contains 14 residues. With 6 bases removed from V and 1 base from J, the gap between germline ends came to 12 bases. CDR3 protein: CASRLGQIQETQYF. In nucleotides, the CDR3 is TGTGCCAGCAGGCTCGGACAAATCCAAGAGACCCAGTACTTC.

The rearrangement links TRBV6-5 to TRBJ2-6, with D possibly matching TRBD1 (5 bases). CDR3 length: 15 residues. V was trimmed by 4 bases and J by 2 bases, leaving 9 bases between them. The V gene's germline CDR1 is MNHEY and CDR2 SVGAGI. CDR3 amino acids: CASSFLTAGANVLTF. As DNA, the CDR3 is TGTGCCAGCAGTTTCTTGACAGCTGGGGCCAACGTCCTGACTTTC.

The rearrangement uses TRBV2 and TRBJ1-2; tentatively, D is TRBD1 (6 bases). The CDR3 has 12 residues. The V end lost 3 bases, the J end lost 9 bases, and 11 bases lay between the germline ends. CDR1 and CDR2 from the germline V gene are SNHLY and FYNNEI. Here the CDR3 reads CASSEEDSRYTF. The DNA for the CDR3 is TGTGCCAGCAGTGAGGAGGACAGTCGCTACACCTTC.

The rearrangement links TRBV15 to TRBJ2-1, with 8 nucleotides matching TRBD2. CDR3 length: 19 residues. Unmatched junction bases numbered 21, after V lost 3 bases and J lost 8 bases. Germline-derived CDR1 and CDR2 are LNHNV and YYDKDF (reference sequence). CDR3 nucleotide sequence: TGTGCCACCAGCAGGGACTTTCACTCCGTTACGGGGGGGGCCCATGAGCAGTTCTTC. This gives the protein CATSRDFHSVTGGAHEQFF.

J is TRBJ1-3 and V is TRBV5-8; the match to TRBD1 covers 7 bases. The germline V gene encodes CDR1 SGHTS and CDR2 YDEGEE. The CDR3 extends over 15 amino acids. V was clipped by 0 bases and J by 0 bases; unmatched bases: 0. CDR3 sequence: CASSLGDSSGNTIYF. The CDR3 bases are TGTGCCAGCAGCTTGGGGGACAGCTCTGGAAACACCATATATTTT.

This chain joins TRBV6-1 and TRBJ1-6; 7 bases agree with TRBD1. The CDR3 extends over 15 amino acids. Losses at the gene ends were 6 bases for V and 8 bases for J; bases not matched to a gene: 10. Germline CDR1 MNHNS, CDR2 SASEGT. The CDR3 loop is CASSSTGADDSPLHF. The CDR3, as DNA: TGTGCCAGCAGCTCAACAGGGGCGGACGATTCACCCCTCCACTTT.

The gene calls are TRBV5-1 and TRBJ1-2; TRBD1 agrees at 9 bases. This CDR3 is 14 amino acids long. CDR1 is SGHRS and CDR2 is YFSETQ in the germline V gene. V lost 3 bases, J lost 6 bases, and 6 bases stayed unmatched. For the CDR3, the DNA is TGCGCCAGCAGCTCGGGACAGGGAAAAAATGGCTACACCTTC. This gives the protein CASSSGQGKNGYTF.

The chain joins TRBV5-1 to TRBJ1-2; 7 nucleotides match TRBD1. There are 16 residues in the CDR3. Trimming cost V 0 bases and J 4 bases; bases outside gene matches: 9. CDR1 and CDR2 from the germline V gene are SGHRS and YFSETQ. The CDR3 loop reads CASSLGDSNPSYGYTF. In nucleotides, the CDR3 is TGCGCCAGCAGCTTGGGGGACAGTAACCCTTCCTATGGCTACACCTTC.

The chain recombines TRBV5-4 with TRBJ2-5; the D gene is possibly TRBD2 (5 bases). Germline CDR1 is SGHNT and CDR2 is YYREEE (reference sequence). CDR3 length equals 15 residues. The V and J ends lost 6 bases and 4 bases respectively, with 19 bases between them. The CDR3 region has the DNA TGTGCCAGCAACGACGCGGGCGGCCTTTCAGAGACCCAGTACTTC. Residues: CASNDAGGLSETQYF.

This clone was observed a single time. The rearrangement links TRBV18 to TRBJ1-3, with D unresolved. This CDR3 has 16 amino acids. Germline V lookup: CDR1 KGHSH, CDR2 LQKENI. Trimming took off 5 bases at V and 5 bases at J, with 19 bases between the two ends. CDR3 residues: CASSTLGQVLRNTIYF. Written as DNA, the CDR3 is TGTGCCAGCTCAACGTTAGGCCAGGTCCTTAGAAACACCATATATTTT.

J is TRBJ2-2 and V is TRBV19, with 12 bases matching TRBD2. The germline gives CDR1 LNHDA, CDR2 SQIVND (reference sequence). J gave up 6 bases and V 3 bases, and 5 bases lay outside the gene matches. The CDR3 is made up of 16 amino acids. For the CDR3, the DNA is TGTGCCAGTAGTATGAGCCTAGCGGGGGGGCCCGGGGAGCTGTTTTTT. Its translation is CASSMSLAGGPGELFF. Full variable domain (remainder filled in from reference TRBV19 and TRBJ2-2): DGGITQSPKYLFRKEGQNVTLSCEQNLNHDAMYWYRQDPGQGLRLIYYSQIVNDFQKGDIAEGYSVSREKKESFPLTVTSAQKNPTAFYLCASSMSLAGGPGELFFGEGSRLTVL.

DNA of the CDR3: TGTGCCAGCAGCTTTGCAGGGCAAGATACGCAGTATTTT. Translation gives CASSFAGQDTQYF. V usage is TRBV11-2 and J usage is TRBJ2-3, with D possibly matching TRBD1 (5 bases). The CDR3 totals 13 residues. The germline gives CDR1 SGHAT, CDR2 FQNNGV. Trimming took off 3 bases at V and 5 bases at J, with 9 bases between the two ends.